The 23 T cell receptor beta chains listed next were all sequenced from one sample in a study of Graves' ophthalmopathy and Graves' hyperthyroidism. TCR beta CDR3 amplification used RNA transcripts. The library came from an HTBI-primed first-round RT-PCR and a second-round multiplex PCR. TCRdb redid the calling of the multiplex PCR reads with MiXCR, one entry per CDR3 protein. The table records about 660,000 distinct CDR3 sequences, about 41% of them present only once. Sequencing used peripheral blood. Source of these receptors: an adult man with Graves' ophthalmopathy.

There are a few counts of this clonotype. The chain employs TRBV6-6 and TRBJ2-7; 9 bases are a match to TRBD1. The V and J ends lost 5 bases and 0 bases, in that order; junction bases with no gene match: 5. The CDR3 is made up of 15 amino acids. Germline CDR1 and CDR2: MNHNY and SVGAGI (reference sequence). This chain's CDR3 is CASSRQTGGSYEQYF. The CDR3 region has the DNA TGTGCCAGCAGTCGCCAGACAGGGGGCTCCTACGAGCAGTACTTC.

This clonotype was counted ten times or more. This chain uses TRBV12-3 or TRBV12-4 with TRBJ1-2, with D unresolved. The ends were cut back, 1 base at V and 8 bases at J, with 11 bases in the middle. The CDR3 contains 13 residues. The CDR3 bases are TGTGCCAGCAGTTTAGGGGCGGCGGGCGGCTACACCTTC. Protein: CASSLGAAGGYTF.

The sample holds a few counts of this clonotype. This CDR3 is CASSSDTGAVTEAFF. As DNA, the CDR3 is TGTGCCAGCAGTTCGGACACCGGGGCGGTCACTGAAGCTTTCTTT. The gene calls are TRBV27 and TRBJ1-1; weak D call: TRBD1 (5 bases). This CDR3 has 15 amino acids. Germline-derived CDR1 and CDR2 are MNHEY and SMNVEV (reference sequence). Trimming removed 4 bases from V and 4 bases from J, with 16 bases in between.

About this clonotype itself: A clone one base away is much larger, so this may be a read error. This chain joins TRBV6-1 and TRBJ1-6; D is possibly TRBD1 (5 bases). V was trimmed by 8 bases and J by 5 bases, leaving 16 bases between them. Germline V gene data show CDR1 as MNHNS and CDR2 as SASEGT. The CDR3 runs to 15 residues. The CDR3 coding sequence is TGTGCCAGCGGTTACCTGGGGACGGATAATTCACCCCTCCACTTT. It specifies CASGYLGTDNSPLHF.

This clonotype appeared many times. This chain connects TRBV10-2 to TRBJ1-1; no firm D call. This CDR3 is built from 13 residues. Germline V CDR1 and CDR2: WSHSY, SAAADI. Trimming removed 6 bases at V and 2 bases at J, with 10 bases between. Written as DNA, the CDR3 is TGCGCCAGCAGCCTCGTTTTCAACACTGAAGCTTTCTTT. It translates to CASSLVFNTEAFF.

This clonotype was observed at least ten times. V is TRBV10-3 and J is TRBJ1-1, with D possibly TRBD1 on 6 matching bases. With 3 bases removed from V and 3 bases from J, the gap between germline ends came to 11 bases. The CDR3 is made up of 14 amino acids. From germline, CDR1 is ENHRY and CDR2 SYGVKD. The CDR3: CAISDRGGDTEAFF. Here the CDR3 DNA reads TGTGCCATCAGTGACAGGGGAGGCGACACTGAAGCTTTCTTT.

This clonotype was picked up a small number of times. The chain links TRBV6-1 to TRBJ1-1, with D perhaps matching TRBD1 (6 bases). Deletions cut 5 bases from V and 1 base from J, with 14 bases between. CDR1 and CDR2 from the germline V gene are MNHNS and SASEGT. The CDR3 runs to 15 residues. The CDR3: CASSNTLDRNTEAFF. CDR3 DNA: TGTGCCAGCAGTAACACCCTGGACAGGAACACTGAAGCTTTCTTT.

This clonotype occurred many times. The chain uses TRBV5-1 and TRBJ2-7; D tentatively reads TRBD1 or TRBD2 (5 bases each). V lost 7 bases, J lost 5 bases, and 16 bases lay in between. Germline lookup yields CDR1 SGHRS and CDR2 YFSETQ. The length of the CDR3 is 13 residues. The DNA of the CDR3 is TGCGCCAGCGCTACCGGGACGGATGACGAGCAGTACTTC. Translated, it gives CASATGTDDEQYF.

Note on this clonotype: The junction differs from germline at one of its ends, possibly a read error. The chain combines TRBV29-1 with TRBJ1-2; D perhaps matches TRBD1 (5 bases). This CDR3 has 12 amino acids. Germline CDR1 is SQVTM and CDR2 is ANQGSEA. The CDR3 bases are TGCAGCGTCGAAGAACAGGACTATGGCTACACCTTC. It is translated as CSVEEQDYGYTF.

A few counts support this clonotype. The J gene is TRBJ1-2, the V gene TRBV6-5; D is undetermined. The CDR3 is made up of 14 amino acids. Germline-derived CDR1 and CDR2 are MNHEY and SVGAGI. Trimming took off 5 bases at V and 4 bases at J, with 14 bases between the two ends. For the CDR3, the DNA is TGTGCCAGCAGTGAAGCTGATGAGATCTATGGCTACACCTTC. Protein product: CASSEADEIYGYTF.

This clonotype was detected only a few times. The V gene is TRBV19, the J gene TRBJ1-5; D is unclear. Trimming removed 9 bases from V and 0 bases from J, with 18 bases in between. Germline assignment: CDR1 LNHDA and CDR2 SQIVND (reference sequence). This CDR3 spans 16 amino acids. CDR3 DNA: TGTGCCAGCAGTGAAGAGCAGTACAATAGCAATCAGCCCCAGCATTTT. Protein: CASSEEQYNSNQPQHF.

This clonotype was recorded many times. The rearrangement uses TRBV7-8 and TRBJ1-2, with TRBD1 as a possible D gene (5 bases). Germline CDR1 reads SGHVS; CDR2 reads FQNEAQ. The V end was cut by 2 bases, the J end by 5 bases, with 18 bases between. CDR3 length: 16 amino acids. DNA of the CDR3: TGTGCCAGCAGCTTATGGGGTCCGGGGCTAACTTATGGCTACACCTTC. Its translation is CASSLWGPGLTYGYTF.

As regards this clonotype: A much larger clone lies one base from this, so it may be a read error. The CDR3 protein is CASSLGEQGAVTEASF. The DNA for the CDR3 is TGTGCCAGCAGCTTAGGTGAACAGGGGGCGGTCACTGAAGCTTCCTTT. The chain employs TRBV7-2 and TRBJ1-1; 9 nucleotides match TRBD1. The CDR3 has 16 residues. The germline CDR1 and CDR2 sequences are SGHTA and FQGNSA.

Concerning this clonotype: At one boundary the junction diverges from the germline segment, which might be a read error. The chain uses TRBV10-3 and TRBJ1-6; unclear D gene. The CDR3 covers 15 residues. From germline, CDR1 is ENHRY and CDR2 SYGVKD. This chain's CDR3 is CASSYSAQPNSPLHF. DNA for the CDR3: TGTGCCAGCAGTTACTCCGCTCAACCGAATTCACCCCTCCACTTT.

J is TRBJ2-2 and V is TRBV2; 9 bases are a match to TRBD2. The ends lost 8 bases at V and 2 bases at J; junction bases unmatched: 6. The CDR3 spans 15 residues. Looked up from germline, CDR1 is SNHLY and CDR2 is FYNNEI. In nucleotides, the CDR3 is TGTGCCAGCTTCTCGACTAGCGGAAACACCGGGGAGCTGTTTTTT. Translated, it gives CASFSTSGNTGELFF.

Details on this clonotype: A single base separates this from a much larger clone, so it may be a read error. Likely a read error: the CDR3 ends without its conserved phenylalanine or tryptophan. The chain combines TRBV5-5 with TRBJ1-1, with D perhaps matching TRBD1 (5 bases). This CDR3 is built from 15 residues. Germline V CDR1 and CDR2: SGHKS, YYEKEE (reference sequence). V lost 4 bases to trimming and J lost 4 bases, with 17 bases between them. For the CDR3, the DNA is TGTGCCAGCAGCCCGAGGACTCCGAGGGGCACTGAAGCTTTCTTA. Translated, it gives CASSPRTPRGTEAFL.

The chain couples TRBV20-1 to TRBJ2-5; weak D call: TRBD1 (5 bases). There are 15 residues in the CDR3. Looked up from germline, CDR1 is DFQATT and CDR2 is SNEGSKA (reference sequence). The V and J ends lost 5 bases and 3 bases respectively, with 19 bases between them. CDR3: CSASGSPATEETQYF. The DNA for the CDR3 is TGCAGTGCTTCAGGGTCCCCCGCGACTGAAGAGACCCAGTACTTC.

The V gene is TRBV10-2, the J gene TRBJ1-5; D is perhaps TRBD1 (5 bases). V dropped 8 bases and J dropped 4 bases, with 18 bases sitting between them. There are 15 residues in the CDR3. The germline V gene has CDR1 WSHSY and CDR2 SAAADI. Written as DNA, the CDR3 is TGCGCCAGCTTCTCCGGGACGCATGTGAATCAGCCCCAGCATTTT. Translating gives CASFSGTHVNQPQHF.

The chain combines TRBV25-1 with TRBJ1-1; no firm D call. V lost 3 bases and J lost 11, with 22 bases in between. The CDR3 length is 15 residues. Germline lookup yields CDR1 MGHDK and CDR2 SYGVNS. The CDR3 protein is CASSEDGPAVTRAFF. The CDR3 region has the DNA TGTGCCAGCAGTGAGGACGGCCCGGCAGTCACACGGGCTTTCTTT.

This clonotype appeared many times. The chain is built from TRBV7-3 and TRBJ2-7, with D unclear. Germline V gene lookup returns CDR1 SGHTA and CDR2 FQGTGA. This CDR3 spans 13 amino acids. Trimming left V 3 bases short and J 8 bases short, with 14 bases between. The CDR3 is CASSFEPGEKQYF. The CDR3, as DNA: TGTGCCAGCAGCTTCGAACCTGGCGAAAAGCAGTACTTC.

The chain employs TRBV12-5 and TRBJ2-5; 10 bases are shared with TRBD1. This CDR3 has 14 amino acids. V trimming: 6 bases; J trimming: 4 bases; junction bases outside the gene matches: 5. The germline CDR1 and CDR2 sequences are LGHNT and FRNRAP. The CDR3 is CASGGDRGRETQYF. CDR3 in DNA: TGTGCTAGTGGCGGAGACAGGGGGCGAGAGACCCAGTACTTC. The full variable domain, in which reference TRBV12-5 and TRBJ2-5 provide the parts outside the CDR3, is DARVTQTPRHKVTEMGQEVTMRCQPILGHNTVFWYRQTMMQGLELLAYFRNRAPLDDSGMPKDRFSAEMPDATLATLKIQPSEPRDSAVYFCASGGDRGRETQYFGPGTRLLVL.

Only a few counts were recorded for this clonotype. The J gene is TRBJ1-2, the V gene TRBV14, with D possibly TRBD1 on 5 matching bases. The CDR3 covers 16 residues. Deletions cut 0 bases from V and 5 bases from J, with 16 bases between. In germline, CDR1 is SGHDN, CDR2 FVKESK. The CDR3 DNA sequence: TGTGCCAGCAGCCAAGATGACCGGGACCCGGGATATGGCTACACCTTC. This sequence encodes CASSQDDRDPGYGYTF.

In regard to this clonotype: This may be a read error: a much more frequent sequence differs by one nucleotide. This chain connects TRBV9 to TRBJ2-2; 10 bases agree with TRBD1. After removal of 3 bases from V and 4 bases from J, the junction contained 3 bases not matched to a gene. CDR1 and CDR2 (germline): SGDLS, YYNGEE. This CDR3 has 15 amino acids. CDR3 sequence (DNA): TGTGCCAGCAGCGCCGGGACAGGGGTCACCGGGGAGCTGTTTTTT. Translation: CASSAGTGVTGELFF. Full variable domain (outside the CDR3, taken from reference TRBV9 and TRBJ2-2): DSGVTQTPKHLITATGQRVTLRCSPRSGDLSVYWYQQSLDQGLQFLIQYYNGEERAKGNILERFSAQQFPDLHSELNLSSLELGDSALYFCASSAGTGVTGELFFGEGSRLTVL.